This T cell receptor beta chain was documented in a study of control samples from healthy donors and cancer patients. Using immunoSEQ multiplex PCR, the repertoire was profiled, and TCRdb retains in-frame clones only, with some absent. The repertoire holds 200,000 to 250,000 clones, with roughly 94% as singletons. In germline, CDR1 is SNHLY, CDR2 FYNNEI. Trimming took 4 bases from V and 5 from J; bases not matched to a gene: 4. This CDR3 has 14 amino acids. This chain links TRBV2 with TRBJ2-2, with 7 positions matching TRBD1. Sequencing was performed on blood. The source is a man between 45 and 60 years old in good health. The CDR3, as DNA: TGTGCCAGCAGTGGACAGGGAGAGACCGGGGAGCTGTTTTTT. This encodes CASSGQGETGELFF.